What follows are 18 T cell receptor beta chains derived from one specimen sequenced in a study of shared clonotypes between healthy human individuals. This table comes from immunoSEQ multiplex PCR, and its TCRdb copy is limited to in-frame clones, with some not included. The sample lists over a million clones; less than 99% were seen once. Sequenced material: naive CD4+ T cells sorted from blood. Indicated subset: CD45RA+ positively selected. The receptors were gathered from a man aged 30-40 years in good health.

The chain combines TRBV5-1 with TRBJ2-3; possibly TRBD1 for D (5 bases). CDR3 size: 18 residues. Per the germline V gene, CDR1 is SGHRS and CDR2 is YFSETQ. V lost 3 bases and J 1 base, leaving 21 bases between the germline ends. The CDR3 region has the DNA TGCGCCAGCAGCTCCCGGAAGGGTAGTCTAGGGGGCACAGATACGCAGTATTTT. Translating it yields CASSSRKGSLGGTDTQYF.

The CDR3 sequence is CATSRDRDRVSPEQFF. The CDR3 coding sequence is TGTGCCACCAGCAGAGATCGGGACAGGGTATCTCCCGAGCAGTTCTTC. The chain uses TRBV15 and TRBJ2-1; 9 positions match TRBD1. Germline V CDR1 and CDR2: LNHNV, YYDKDF (reference sequence). J gave up 10 bases and V 0 bases, and 10 bases lay outside the gene matches. The CDR3 runs to 16 residues.

The rearrangement links TRBV2 to TRBJ1-5; 7 bases align to TRBD1. The CDR3 loop spans 17 amino acids. J lost 4 bases, V lost 6 bases, and 15 bases had no gene match. Germline CDR1 and CDR2: SNHLY and FYNNEI. The DNA of the CDR3 is TGTGCCAGCAGCCGCAGGGGGATTAGCAACTATAATCAGCCCCAGCATTTT. This codes for CASSRRGISNYNQPQHF.

This chain links TRBV14 with TRBJ2-1; 9 bases are a match to TRBD1. The CDR3 is made up of 16 amino acids. Germline loops: CDR1 SGHDN, CDR2 FVKESK. With 4 bases clipped from V and 4 bases from J, the junction kept 8 bases outside the gene matches. CDR3 amino acids: CASSPQDRGPYNEQFF. CDR3 nucleotide sequence: TGTGCCAGCAGCCCACAGGACAGGGGCCCTTACAATGAGCAGTTCTTC.

The V gene is TRBV10-3, the J gene TRBJ2-1, with TRBD1 as a possible D gene (6 bases). The CDR3 covers 15 residues. V dropped 3 bases and J dropped 2 bases, with 11 bases sitting between them. Germline V gene lookup returns CDR1 ENHRY and CDR2 SYGVKD. CDR3 amino acids: CAISEQGTPYNEQFF. CDR3 DNA: TGTGCCATCAGTGAACAGGGTACACCCTACAATGAGCAGTTCTTC.

This clone was found once. The rearrangement joins TRBV18 to TRBJ2-2, with D possibly matching TRBD2 (5 bases). CDR1 KGHSH and CDR2 LQKENI come from the germline V gene. The CDR3 runs 14 residues. Trimming took 8 bases from V and 6 from J, leaving 16 bases between them. The CDR3 coding sequence is TGTGCCAGCACTTCCTTTGCGGGTCCCGGGGAGCTGTTTTTT. Translation gives CASTSFAGPGELFF.

A remark on this clone: Other DNA sequences of this sample code for an identical CDR3. The CDR3 sequence is CASSLEQGTYEQYF. The CDR3 DNA reads TGCGCCAGCAGCTTGGAACAGGGGACCTACGAGCAGTACTTC. This rearrangement joins TRBV5-1 to TRBJ2-7; TRBD1 agrees at 7 bases. The CDR3 sequence is 14 residues long. Germline loops: CDR1 SGHRS, CDR2 YFSETQ. The ends lost 0 bases at V and 2 bases at J; junction bases unmatched: 2.

The rearrangement uses TRBV6-5 and TRBJ2-1; no clear D. V was shortened by 5 bases and J by 8 bases, with 16 bases between the two germline ends. Per germline, CDR1 MNHEY and CDR2 SVGAGI. This CDR3 is built from 14 residues. The CDR3 bases are TGTGCCAGCAGTAAGCGCTCAGTCCGGGATGAGCAGTTCTTC. Translated, it gives CASSKRSVRDEQFF.

The rearrangement links TRBV27 to TRBJ2-7; D is unclear. The ends were cut back, 4 bases at V and 3 bases at J, with 13 bases in the middle. Germline lookup yields CDR1 MNHEY and CDR2 SMNVEV (reference sequence). The CDR3 totals 14 residues. DNA of the CDR3: TGTGCCAGCAGTTCCCTGCGAGTAGGCTACGAGCAGTACTTC. Translating gives CASSSLRVGYEQYF.

The genes are TRBV19 and TRBJ2-5; TRBD1 aligns across 7 bases. V shed 4 bases, J shed 5 bases, and the junction held 4 bases outside the gene matches. This CDR3 has 13 residues. CDR1 is LNHDA and CDR2 is SQIVND in the germline V gene (reference sequence). CDR3 sequence: CASSNRGAETQYF. For the CDR3, the DNA is TGTGCCAGTAGTAACAGGGGAGCGGAGACCCAGTACTTC.

This sequence joins TRBV18 and TRBJ1-5; D is unresolved. Germline CDR1 reads KGHSH; CDR2 reads LQKENI. Trimming took 2 bases from V and 6 from J, leaving 8 bases between them. The CDR3 is 13 amino acids. CDR3 loop: CASSPSNGQPQHF. The CDR3 nucleotides read TGTGCCAGCTCACCATCCAACGGTCAGCCCCAGCATTTT. Based on the CDR3 plus reference TRBV18 and TRBJ1-5, the full variable domain is NAGVMQNPRHLVRRRGQEARLRCSPMKGHSHVYWYRQLPEEGLKFMVYLQKENIIDESGMPKERFSAEFPKEGPSILRIQQVVRGDSAAYFCASSPSNGQPQHFGDGTRLSIL.

The chain has TRBV6-1 and TRBJ1-2, with 8 bases aligning to TRBD1. There are 14 residues in the CDR3. CDR1 is MNHNS and CDR2 is SASEGT in the germline V gene. The ends lost 7 bases at V and 0 bases at J; junction bases unmatched: 4. As DNA, the CDR3 is TGTGCCAGCATTAGGACAGGGTCTAACTATGGCTACACCTTC. It codes for CASIRTGSNYGYTF.

This clone appeared a single time. In DNA, the CDR3 is TGTGCCTGGAGTGTATGGTTTAGCAATCAGCCCCAGCATTTT. This codes for CAWSVWFSNQPQHF. The chain has TRBV30 and TRBJ1-5; D unclear. Trimming removed 0 bases from V and 0 bases from J, with 6 bases in between. The CDR3 has 14 amino acids. CDR1 is GTSNPN, CDR2 SVGIG, per germline (reference sequence). The full variable domain, completed using reference TRBV30 and TRBJ1-5, is SQTIHQWPATLVQPVGSPLSLECTVEGTSNPNLYWYRQAAGRGLQLLFYSVGIGQISSEVPQNLSASRPQDRQFILSSKKLLLSDSGFYLCAWSVWFSNQPQHFGDGTRLSIL.

V usage is TRBV6-5 and J usage is TRBJ2-5; D is unresolved. V lost 0 bases and J lost 2, with 10 bases in between. CDR3 length: 15 amino acids. Germline lookup yields CDR1 MNHEY and CDR2 SVGAGI. CDR3 residues: CASSYSVQAQETQYF. The CDR3 region has the DNA TGTGCCAGCAGTTACTCGGTCCAGGCGCAAGAGACCCAGTACTTC.

This clone has just one count. V usage is TRBV5-5 and J usage is TRBJ2-7; 8 nucleotides align to TRBD2. The germline CDR1 and CDR2 sequences are SGHKS and YYEKEE (reference sequence). The CDR3 loop spans 15 amino acids. V lost 4 bases and J lost 4; bases outside the gene matches: 10. In nucleotides, the CDR3 is TGTGCCAGCAGCCCCCGGGGGGGGAGGGAGTACGAGCAGTACTTC. Translation: CASSPRGGREYEQYF.

The genes are TRBV6-5 and TRBJ2-6; D uncertain. Germline CDR1 is MNHEY and CDR2 is SVGAGI. With 4 bases removed from V and 4 bases from J, the gap between germline ends came to 14 bases. The CDR3 loop spans 16 amino acids. CDR3: CASSSPGRGGANVLTF. CDR3 coding DNA: TGTGCCAGCAGTTCCCCGGGCCGTGGAGGGGCCAACGTCCTGACTTTC.

The chain couples TRBV4-3 to TRBJ2-1; 8 bases agree with TRBD1. The CDR3 runs 16 residues. After removal of 4 bases from V and 6 bases from J, the junction contained 11 bases not matched to a gene. Germline V CDR1 and CDR2: LGHNA, YSLEER. CDR3 nucleotide sequence: TGCGCCAGCAGCCCCCTGCGGCGACAGGGGTCCAATGAGCAGTTCTTC. As protein: CASSPLRRQGSNEQFF.

The genes are TRBV7-9 and TRBJ1-2; D call uncertain. V was pared by 10 bases and J by 0 bases, with 6 bases between. Germline CDR1 SEHNR, CDR2 FQNEAQ (reference sequence). The CDR3 length is 11 residues. CDR3 DNA: TGTGCCACCCCGACTAACTATGGCTACACCTTC. This encodes CATPTNYGYTF.